These 15 T cell receptor beta chains originate from one sample sequenced in a study of T cells in localized non-small cell lung cancer. Sequencing used immunoSEQ multiplex PCR; TCRdb keeps in-frame clones, though not all of them. The profile shows about 28,000 clones, about 87% of them singletons. The material was peripheral blood, obtained before any cancer treatment. The receptors stem from a male donor at least 60 years old with stage I lung adenocarcinoma.

The chain is built from TRBV5-8 and TRBJ2-7; the D gene is possibly TRBD2 (5 bases). The V gene lost 0 bases and the J gene lost 7 bases, with 17 bases spanning the gap. CDR1 and CDR2 (germline): SGHTS, YDEGEE. This CDR3 is built from 15 residues. The CDR3: CASSLDRRPSGEQYF. DNA of the CDR3: TGTGCCAGCAGCTTGGATAGGCGGCCTTCGGGAGAGCAGTACTTC.

This clone appeared once. The chain recombines TRBV7-2 with TRBJ2-4; D is ambiguous. CDR3 length equals 15 residues. Trimming left V 5 bases short and J 1 base short, with 12 bases between. The germline CDR1 and CDR2 sequences are SGHTA and FQGNSA. This CDR3 reads CASSQPVRAKNIQYF. As DNA, the CDR3 is TGTGCCAGCAGCCAACCAGTCAGGGCCAAAAACATTCAGTACTTC.

The V and J genes are TRBV10-3 and TRBJ1-4; D is uncertain. The V end lost 2 bases, the J end lost 0 bases, and 13 bases lay between the germline ends. This CDR3 is 17 amino acids long. Germline loops: CDR1 ENHRY, CDR2 SYGVKD. The DNA for the CDR3 is TGTGCCATCAGTGAGCGAGGACGGGAAACAACTAATGAAAAACTGTTTTTT. Protein: CAISERGRETTNEKLFF.

This clone was detected once. This rearrangement joins TRBV27 to TRBJ1-1; 8 nucleotides align to TRBD1. The germline V gene encodes CDR1 MNHEY and CDR2 SMNVEV (reference sequence). V gave up 6 bases and J gave up 6 bases; unmatched junction bases: 15. The CDR3 runs 16 residues. CDR3 coding DNA: TGTGCCAGCAGACCCGGACAGGGCGGCCTTGGGGCTGAAGCTTTCTTT. Translation: CASRPGQGGLGAEAFF.

V usage is TRBV9 and J usage is TRBJ2-2; D is uncertain. Germline V gives CDR1 SGDLS, CDR2 YYNGEE. This CDR3 contains 17 residues. Trimming removed 3 bases at V and 5 bases at J, with 20 bases between. DNA of the CDR3: TGTGCCAGCAGCGCCAGACACTCCCCCGGTGTGACCGGGGAGCTGTTTTTT. Residues: CASSARHSPGVTGELFF. The complete variable domain, with remaining parts taken from reference TRBV9 and TRBJ2-2, reads DSGVTQTPKHLITATGQRVTLRCSPRSGDLSVYWYQQSLDQGLQFLIQYYNGEERAKGNILERFSAQQFPDLHSELNLSSLELGDSALYFCASSARHSPGVTGELFFGEGSRLTVL.

The CDR3 loop reads CASSQDTRGEQYF. DNA of the CDR3: TGCGCCAGCAGCCAAGATACACGGGGCGAGCAGTACTTC. The rearrangement joins TRBV4-3 to TRBJ2-7; possible D gene TRBD2, 5 bases. There are 13 residues in the CDR3. The V gene's germline CDR1 is LGHNA and CDR2 YSLEER. Trimming took off 0 bases at V and 6 bases at J, with 9 bases between the two ends.

The rearrangement links TRBV28 to TRBJ1-1, with a tentative D call TRBD1 (6 bases). From germline, CDR1 is MDHEN and CDR2 SYDVKM. Trimming took off 5 bases at V and 4 bases at J, with 17 bases between the two ends. The CDR3 consists of 15 residues. The CDR3 is CASSPRDIIRTEAFF. The CDR3 DNA reads TGTGCCAGCAGTCCGCGGGACATTATACGCACTGAAGCTTTCTTT.

This clone was seen a single time. This sequence joins TRBV7-7 and TRBJ2-3, with 8 bases fitting TRBD2. The J segment lost 5 bases and the V segment lost 1 base, leaving 8 bases of the junction unmatched. CDR1 is SSHAT and CDR2 is FNYEAQ in the germline V gene (reference sequence). This CDR3 is built from 16 residues. The CDR3 here is CASSLGASGLGDTQYF. For the CDR3, the DNA is TGTGCCAGCAGCTTAGGTGCCTCGGGACTAGGAGATACGCAGTATTTT. Full variable domain (remainder filled in from reference TRBV7-7 and TRBJ2-3): GAGVSQSPRYKVTKRGQDVTLRCDPISSHATLYWYQQALGQGPEFLTYFNYEAQPDKSGLPSDRFSAERPEGSISTLTIQRTEQRDSAMYRCASSLGASGLGDTQYFGPGTRLTVL.

V is TRBV28 and J is TRBJ1-2; 8 positions agree with TRBD1. The germline V gene has CDR1 MDHEN and CDR2 SYDVKM. Trimming took 3 bases from V and 4 from J; bases not matched to a gene: 4. CDR3 length equals 14 residues. The CDR3 nucleotides read TGTGCCAGCAGTTTTCAGGGGGCGGTCTATGGCTACACCTTC. It codes for CASSFQGAVYGYTF.

The chain has TRBV5-4 and TRBJ2-1; D is uncertain. Germline V gene sequence: CDR1 SGHNT, CDR2 YYREEE (reference sequence). The CDR3 length is 14 residues. Trimming cost V 4 bases and J 14 bases, with 22 bases left between them. CDR3 bases: TGTGCCAGCAGCCACCGAGAAGTGGTCTCCGTTGAGTTCTTC. Protein product: CASSHREVVSVEFF.

This chain joins TRBV6-4 and TRBJ2-3, with D hard to call. Germline CDR1 MRHNA, CDR2 SNTAGT. Trimming took off 6 bases at V and 2 bases at J, with 12 bases between the two ends. The CDR3 contains 14 residues. For the CDR3, the DNA is TGTGCCAGCAGCTTGGACGGCCCCACAGATACGCAGTATTTT. Its protein is CASSLDGPTDTQYF.

The CDR3 nucleotides are TGTGCCAGCTCACTCACAGGGGGCGCAAGTACAGATACGCAGTATTTT. As protein: CASSLTGGASTDTQYF. This rearrangement joins TRBV18 to TRBJ2-3, with 9 bases matching TRBD1. Unmatched junction bases numbered 8, after V lost 4 bases and J lost 3 bases. Germline CDR1 KGHSH, CDR2 LQKENI. The CDR3 is 16 residues long.

This chain uses TRBV7-3 with TRBJ2-5; 15 bases are shared with TRBD2. J gave up 2 bases and V 2 bases, and 6 bases lay outside the gene matches. Germline V gene lookup returns CDR1 SGHTA and CDR2 FQGTGA. The length of the CDR3 is 18 residues. The CDR3 DNA is TGTGCCAGCAGCTTATGGGGACTAGCGGGGGGCCTACAAGAGACCCAGTACTTC. It translates to CASSLWGLAGGLQETQYF.

This clone was detected only a few times. This rearrangement joins TRBV2 to TRBJ1-5; D remains ambiguous. This CDR3 is built from 15 residues. The ends were cut back, 2 bases at V and 6 bases at J, with 14 bases in the middle. Germline V lookup: CDR1 SNHLY, CDR2 FYNNEI. CDR3 loop: CASSEREVFLQPQHF. CDR3 nucleotides: TGTGCCAGCAGTGAACGGGAGGTCTTCCTTCAGCCCCAGCATTTT.

This chain uses TRBV11-2 with TRBJ2-5, with no clear D. The CDR3 consists of 15 residues. In germline, CDR1 is SGHAT, CDR2 FQNNGV. V was shortened by 1 base and J by 4 bases, with 13 bases between the two germline ends. The CDR3 protein is CASSLVPLGGETQYF. The CDR3 DNA reads TGTGCCAGCAGCTTAGTCCCCTTGGGCGGAGAGACCCAGTACTTC.